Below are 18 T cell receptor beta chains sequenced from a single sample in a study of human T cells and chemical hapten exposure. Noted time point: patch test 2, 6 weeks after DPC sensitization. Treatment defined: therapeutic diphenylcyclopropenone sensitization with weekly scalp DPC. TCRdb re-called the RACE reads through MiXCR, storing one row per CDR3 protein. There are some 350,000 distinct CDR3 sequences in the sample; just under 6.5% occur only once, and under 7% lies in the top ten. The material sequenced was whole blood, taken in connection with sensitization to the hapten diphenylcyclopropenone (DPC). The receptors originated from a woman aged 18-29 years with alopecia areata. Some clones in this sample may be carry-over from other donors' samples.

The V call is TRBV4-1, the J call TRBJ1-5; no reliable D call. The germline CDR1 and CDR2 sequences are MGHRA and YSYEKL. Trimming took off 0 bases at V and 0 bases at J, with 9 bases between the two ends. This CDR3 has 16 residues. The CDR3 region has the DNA TGCGCCAGCAGCCAAGAGTGGACGATTAGCAATCAGCCCCAGCATTTT. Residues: CASSQEWTISNQPQHF.

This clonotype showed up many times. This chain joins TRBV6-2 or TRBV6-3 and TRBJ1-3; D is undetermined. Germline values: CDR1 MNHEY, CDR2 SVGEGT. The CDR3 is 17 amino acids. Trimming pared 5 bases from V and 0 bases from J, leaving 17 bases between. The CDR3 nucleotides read TGTGCCAGCAGTCGACCCACGAGATCACCCTCTGGAAACACCATATATTTT. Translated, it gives CASSRPTRSPSGNTIYF.

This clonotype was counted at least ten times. The CDR3 is CASSLVSGAGELFF. The CDR3 DNA is TGCGCCAGCAGCTTGGTATCAGGGGCCGGGGAGCTGTTTTTT. V usage is TRBV5-1 and J usage is TRBJ2-2, with D tentatively TRBD1 (6 bases). Germline-derived CDR1 and CDR2 are SGHRS and YFSETQ. Trimming shortened V by 0 bases and J by 6 bases, and 9 bases separated the two germline ends. There are 14 residues in the CDR3.

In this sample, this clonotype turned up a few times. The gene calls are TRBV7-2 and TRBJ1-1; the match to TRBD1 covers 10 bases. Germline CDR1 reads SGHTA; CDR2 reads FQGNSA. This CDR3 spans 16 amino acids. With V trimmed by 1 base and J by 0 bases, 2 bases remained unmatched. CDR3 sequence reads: CASSLEGTGVNTEAFF. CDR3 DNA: TGTGCCAGCAGCTTAGAGGGGACAGGGGTGAACACTGAAGCTTTCTTT.

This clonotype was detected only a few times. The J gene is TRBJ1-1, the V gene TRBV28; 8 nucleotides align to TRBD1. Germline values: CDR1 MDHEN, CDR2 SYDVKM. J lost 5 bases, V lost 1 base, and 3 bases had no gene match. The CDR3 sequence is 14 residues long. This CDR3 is CASSLFTGGTEAFF. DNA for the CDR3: TGTGCCAGCAGTTTATTTACAGGGGGAACTGAAGCTTTCTTT.

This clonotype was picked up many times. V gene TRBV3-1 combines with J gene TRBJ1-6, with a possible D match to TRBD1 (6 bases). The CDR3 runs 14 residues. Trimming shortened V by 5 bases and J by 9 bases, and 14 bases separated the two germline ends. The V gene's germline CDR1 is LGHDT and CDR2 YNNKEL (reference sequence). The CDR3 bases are TGTGCCAGCAGCGATGGAGGGGGGAGTTCACCCCTCCACTTT. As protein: CASSDGGGSSPLHF.

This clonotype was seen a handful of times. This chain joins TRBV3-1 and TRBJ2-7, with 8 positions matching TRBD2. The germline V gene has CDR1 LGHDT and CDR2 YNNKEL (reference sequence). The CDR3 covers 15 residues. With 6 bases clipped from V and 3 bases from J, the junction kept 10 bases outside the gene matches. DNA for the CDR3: TGTGCCAGCAGTAGACTCGCGGGGGGAAGCTACGAGCAGTACTTC. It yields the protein CASSRLAGGSYEQYF.

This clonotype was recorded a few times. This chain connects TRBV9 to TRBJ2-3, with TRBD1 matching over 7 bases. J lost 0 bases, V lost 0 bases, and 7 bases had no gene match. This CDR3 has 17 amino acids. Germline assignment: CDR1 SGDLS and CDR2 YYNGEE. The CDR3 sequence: CASSVGRTGRSTDTQYF. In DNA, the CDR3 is TGTGCCAGCAGCGTAGGGAGGACAGGCCGGAGCACAGATACGCAGTATTTT.

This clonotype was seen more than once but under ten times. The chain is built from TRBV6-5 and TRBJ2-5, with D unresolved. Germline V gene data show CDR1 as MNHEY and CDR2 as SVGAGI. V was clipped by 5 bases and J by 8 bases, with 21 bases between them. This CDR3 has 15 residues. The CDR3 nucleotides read TGTGCCAGCAGTCTCCGGGCCCCCGCGCGTTATACCCAGTACTTC. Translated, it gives CASSLRAPARYTQYF.

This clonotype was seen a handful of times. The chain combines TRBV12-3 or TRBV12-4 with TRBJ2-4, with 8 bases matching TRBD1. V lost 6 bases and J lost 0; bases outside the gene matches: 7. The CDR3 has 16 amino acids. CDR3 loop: CASRPDRDLAKNIQYF. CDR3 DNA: TGTGCCAGCAGGCCGGACAGGGACTTAGCCAAAAACATTCAGTACTTC.

The CDR3, as DNA: TGTGCCAGCAGCCAAGATTCGTCTACCTACGAGCAGTACTTC. Translation: CASSQDSSTYEQYF. The genes are TRBV3-1 and TRBJ2-7; no clear D gene. The CDR3 is 14 amino acids. The V gene's germline CDR1 is LGHDT and CDR2 YNNKEL (reference sequence). The V gene lost 0 bases and the J gene lost 2 bases, with 8 bases spanning the gap.

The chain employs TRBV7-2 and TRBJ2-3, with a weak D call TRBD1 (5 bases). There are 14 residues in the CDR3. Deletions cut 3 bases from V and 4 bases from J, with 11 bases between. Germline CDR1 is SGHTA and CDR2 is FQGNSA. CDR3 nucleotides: TGTGCCAGCAGCTTGGGGCCGGAAGCAGATACGCAGTATTTT. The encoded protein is CASSLGPEADTQYF.

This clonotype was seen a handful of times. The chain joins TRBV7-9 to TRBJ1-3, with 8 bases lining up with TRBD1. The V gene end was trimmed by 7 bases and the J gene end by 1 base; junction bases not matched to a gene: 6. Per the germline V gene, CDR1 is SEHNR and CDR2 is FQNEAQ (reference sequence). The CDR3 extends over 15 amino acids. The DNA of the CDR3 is TGTGCCAGCACCCAACGGACAGGGTCTGGAAACACCATATATTTT. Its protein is CASTQRTGSGNTIYF.

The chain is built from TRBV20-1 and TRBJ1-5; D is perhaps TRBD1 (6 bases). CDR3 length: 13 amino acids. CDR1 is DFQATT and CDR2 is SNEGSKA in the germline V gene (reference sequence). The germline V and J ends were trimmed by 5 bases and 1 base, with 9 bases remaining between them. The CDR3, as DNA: TGCAGTGCTTGGGACACCAGCAATCAGCCCCAGCATTTT. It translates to CSAWDTSNQPQHF.

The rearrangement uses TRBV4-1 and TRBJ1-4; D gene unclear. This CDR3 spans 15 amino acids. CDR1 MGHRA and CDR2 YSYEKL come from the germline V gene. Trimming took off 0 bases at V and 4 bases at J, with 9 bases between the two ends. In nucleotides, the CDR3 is TGCGCCAGCAGCCAAGATGGAACGGGTAATGAAAAACTGTTTTTT. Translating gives CASSQDGTGNEKLFF.

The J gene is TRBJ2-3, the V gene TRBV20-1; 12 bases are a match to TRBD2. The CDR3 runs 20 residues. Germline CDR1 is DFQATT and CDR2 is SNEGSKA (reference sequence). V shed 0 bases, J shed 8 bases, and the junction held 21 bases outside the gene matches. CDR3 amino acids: CSARDEDGLAGGVSHGTQYF. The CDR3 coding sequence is TGCAGTGCTAGAGATGAGGATGGGCTAGCGGGGGGGGTGAGTCACGGTACGCAGTATTTT.

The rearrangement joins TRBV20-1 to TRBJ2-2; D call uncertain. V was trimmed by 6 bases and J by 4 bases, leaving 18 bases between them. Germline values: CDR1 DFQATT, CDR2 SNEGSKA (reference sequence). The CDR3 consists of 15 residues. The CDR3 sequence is CSATQGRWGTGELFF. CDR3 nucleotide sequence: TGCAGTGCCACCCAAGGTCGCTGGGGCACCGGGGAGCTGTTTTTT.

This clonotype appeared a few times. DNA of the CDR3: TGCAGTGCTAGAGATTCCTCCATCAGTGTGGGCTACACCTTC. Translated: CSARDSSISVGYTF. The chain couples TRBV20-1 to TRBJ1-2; no clear D. The germline V gene has CDR1 DFQATT and CDR2 SNEGSKA (reference sequence). CDR3 length equals 14 residues. Trimming shortened V by 0 bases and J by 8 bases, and 16 bases separated the two germline ends.